Below are 2 T cell receptor beta chains sequenced from a single sample in a study of T-cell reconstitution after alpha-beta-depleted transplantation in children (dated by TCRdb to about 2016). This specimen's treatment or condition label, interpreted: allogeneic hematopoietic cell transplantation with graft depleted of TCRalphabeta T cells and CD19 B cells. Library preparation was by PCR. Sequenced using an Illumina HiSeq 2500. TCR libraries were prepared with molecular barcoding, using unique molecular identifiers to normalize TCRbeta repertoire quantification. TCRdb applied fastp at Q25 and MiXCR to the public reads, then kept only in-frame beta chains. Entries are consolidated by CDR3 protein sequence, retaining the most common genes and DNA. For this sample there are fewer than 450,000 distinct CDR3 sequences; around 16% appear just once. The ten largest clones capture roughly 40% of the sample.

The sample in question was PBMCs, mostly from graft donor cells, obtained 360 days after TCRalphabeta/CD19-depleted stem cell transplant. The receptors shown here come from a male patient aged 2-10 years who had a stem cell transplant for acute lymphoblastic leukemia, so the T cells may come from the graft donor.

J is TRBJ2-3 and V is TRBV28; 7 nucleotides match TRBD2. Germline CDR1 MDHEN, CDR2 SYDVKM. V lost 11 bases to trimming and J lost 3 bases; unmatched junction nucleotides: 11. This CDR3 comprises 14 residues. The CDR3 bases are TGTGCCGGAAGTGGGCGGGAGTCGACAGATACGCAGTATTTT. Translated: CAGSGRESTDTQYF.

The chain couples TRBV28 to TRBJ2-5, with D possibly TRBD2 on 6 matching bases. Per the germline V gene, CDR1 is MDHEN and CDR2 is SYDVKM. Trimming shortened V by 3 bases and J by 3 bases, and 8 bases separated the two germline ends. CDR3 length: 13 residues. CDR3 loop: CASSFGGKETQYF. CDR3 coding DNA: TGTGCCAGCAGTTTCGGGGGTAAAGAGACCCAGTACTTC.